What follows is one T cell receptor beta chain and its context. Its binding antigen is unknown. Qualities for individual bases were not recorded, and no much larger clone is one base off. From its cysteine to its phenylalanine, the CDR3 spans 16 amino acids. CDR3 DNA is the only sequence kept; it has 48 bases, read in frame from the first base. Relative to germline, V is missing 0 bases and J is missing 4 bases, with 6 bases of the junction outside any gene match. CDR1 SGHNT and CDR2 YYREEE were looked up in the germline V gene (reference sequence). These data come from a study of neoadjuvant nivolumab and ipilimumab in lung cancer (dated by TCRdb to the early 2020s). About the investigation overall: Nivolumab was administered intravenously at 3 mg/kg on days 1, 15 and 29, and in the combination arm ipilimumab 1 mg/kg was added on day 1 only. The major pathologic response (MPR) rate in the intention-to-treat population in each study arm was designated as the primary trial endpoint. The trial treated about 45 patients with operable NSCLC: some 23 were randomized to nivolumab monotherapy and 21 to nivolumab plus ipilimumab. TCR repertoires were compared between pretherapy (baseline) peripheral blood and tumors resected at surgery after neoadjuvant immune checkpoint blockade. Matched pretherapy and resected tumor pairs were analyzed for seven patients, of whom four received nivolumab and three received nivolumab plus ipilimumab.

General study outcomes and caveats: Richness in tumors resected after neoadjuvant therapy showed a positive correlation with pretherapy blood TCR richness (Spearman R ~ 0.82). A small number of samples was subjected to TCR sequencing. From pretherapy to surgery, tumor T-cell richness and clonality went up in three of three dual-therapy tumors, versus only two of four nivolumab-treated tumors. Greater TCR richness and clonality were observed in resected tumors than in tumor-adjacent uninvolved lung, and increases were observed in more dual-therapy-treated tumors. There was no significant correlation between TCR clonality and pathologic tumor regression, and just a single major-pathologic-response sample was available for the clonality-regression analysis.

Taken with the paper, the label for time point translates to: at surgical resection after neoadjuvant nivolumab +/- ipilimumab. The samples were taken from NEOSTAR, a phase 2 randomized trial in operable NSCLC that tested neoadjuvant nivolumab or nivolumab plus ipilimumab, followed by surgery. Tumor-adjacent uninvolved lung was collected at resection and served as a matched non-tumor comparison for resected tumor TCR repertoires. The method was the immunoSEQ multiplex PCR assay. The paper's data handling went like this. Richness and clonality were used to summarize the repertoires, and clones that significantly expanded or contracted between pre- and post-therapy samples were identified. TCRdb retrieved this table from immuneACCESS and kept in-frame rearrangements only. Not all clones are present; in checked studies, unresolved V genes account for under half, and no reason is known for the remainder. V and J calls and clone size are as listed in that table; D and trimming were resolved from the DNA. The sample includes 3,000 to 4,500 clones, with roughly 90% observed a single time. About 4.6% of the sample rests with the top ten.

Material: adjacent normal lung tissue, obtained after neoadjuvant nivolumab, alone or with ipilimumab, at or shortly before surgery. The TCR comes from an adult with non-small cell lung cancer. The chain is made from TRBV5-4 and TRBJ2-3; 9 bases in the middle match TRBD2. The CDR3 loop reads CASSLAGLANADTQYF. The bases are TGTGCCAGCAGCTTGGCCGGACTAGCGAATGCAGATACGCAGTATTTT.